The 15 T cell receptor beta chains below were found in one sample sequenced in a study of blood T cell repertoires in COVID-19. Libraries were prepared by immunoSEQ multiplex PCR; TCRdb keeps only in-frame clonotypes and omits some of them. The table lists about 100,000 clones, about 90% of them singletons. The sample consisted of peripheral blood. Source of these receptors: a man between 40 and 49 years old with active or convalescent COVID-19.

The rearrangement uses TRBV4-1 and TRBJ1-4; 7 positions match TRBD1. From germline, CDR1 is MGHRA and CDR2 YSYEKL. This CDR3 has 15 residues. The V and J ends lost 2 bases and 4 bases, in that order; junction bases with no gene match: 4. The CDR3 DNA reads TGCGCCAGCAGCCAACCACGACAGGGTAATGAAAAACTGTTTTTT. Its translation is CASSQPRQGNEKLFF.

The genes are TRBV9 and TRBJ2-2, with D perhaps matching TRBD2 (6 bases). From germline, CDR1 is SGDLS and CDR2 YYNGEE. The V and J ends lost 0 bases and 7 bases respectively, with 7 bases between them. The CDR3 is 13 residues long. CDR3 amino acids: CASSVVGGGELFF. As DNA, the CDR3 is TGTGCCAGCAGCGTAGTGGGAGGCGGGGAGCTGTTTTTT.

A single count supports this clone. Here the CDR3 reads CASSLAGGNEQFF. The CDR3 DNA follows: TGTGCCAGCAGCTTGGCAGGGGGGAATGAGCAGTTCTTC. The chain carries TRBV7-3 and TRBJ2-1, with D tentatively TRBD1 (7 bases). V lost 3 bases and J lost 7, with 10 bases in between. From germline, CDR1 is SGHTA and CDR2 FQGTGA. The length of the CDR3 is 13 residues.

This clone was observed once. The rearrangement uses TRBV28 and TRBJ2-7; D is possibly TRBD1 (5 bases). The CDR3 length is 11 residues. The V gene lost 6 bases and the J gene lost 4 bases, with 7 bases spanning the gap. Germline V gene data show CDR1 as MDHEN and CDR2 as SYDVKM. Here the CDR3 reads CASRGPYEQYF. The CDR3 coding sequence is TGTGCCAGCAGGGGGCCATACGAGCAGTACTTC.

The V and J genes are TRBV24-1 and TRBJ1-3, with TRBD1 matching 8 bases. V lost 12 bases and J lost 8; bases outside the gene matches: 14. Germline V gene sequence: CDR1 KGHDR, CDR2 SFDVKD. The CDR3 extends over 14 amino acids. CDR3 DNA sequence: TGTGCCCCCACCGACAGGGGCTCACCTTACACCATATATTTT. Its translation is CAPTDRGSPYTIYF.

V is TRBV9 and J is TRBJ1-4; 7 nucleotides line up with TRBD1. The CDR3 has 17 amino acids. The germline V gene encodes CDR1 SGDLS and CDR2 YYNGEE. The V segment lost 0 bases and the J segment 7 bases; nucleotides outside the gene matches: 12. CDR3 loop: CASSVGMFAGGGEKLFF. The DNA for the CDR3 is TGTGCCAGCAGCGTAGGGATGTTCGCAGGGGGAGGTGAAAAACTGTTTTTT. Based on the CDR3 plus reference TRBV9 and TRBJ1-4, the full variable domain is DSGVTQTPKHLITATGQRVTLRCSPRSGDLSVYWYQQSLDQGLQFLIQYYNGEERAKGNILERFSAQQFPDLHSELNLSSLELGDSALYFCASSVGMFAGGGEKLFFGSGTQLSVL.

V is TRBV18 and J is TRBJ1-1; 7 positions match TRBD1. The J segment lost 4 bases and the V segment lost 1 base, leaving 9 bases of the junction unmatched. CDR1 and CDR2 (germline): KGHSH, LQKENI. The CDR3 spans 16 residues. The CDR3 reads CASSPLGSGGPTEAFF. The DNA for the CDR3 is TGTGCCAGCTCACCACTGGGGTCAGGGGGACCCACTGAAGCTTTCTTT.

The chain joins TRBV7-9 to TRBJ2-3; D may be TRBD1 (5 bases). The CDR3 runs 15 residues. In germline, CDR1 is SEHNR, CDR2 FQNEAQ (reference sequence). Trimming removed 0 bases at V and 4 bases at J, with 11 bases between. The CDR3 nucleotides read TGTGCCAGCAGCTTAGCCAACTGGGGCGCAGATACGCAGTATTTT. Amino acid sequence: CASSLANWGADTQYF.

The CDR3 spells CASSFGRGTYNEQFF. The CDR3 nucleotides are TGTGCCAGCAGTTTCGGGAGGGGGACCTACAATGAGCAGTTCTTC. The chain is built from TRBV2 and TRBJ2-1, with 8 bases lining up with TRBD2. Per the germline V gene, CDR1 is SNHLY and CDR2 is FYNNEI. With 5 bases clipped from V and 2 bases from J, the junction kept 5 bases outside the gene matches. The CDR3 runs to 15 residues.

This clone was observed a handful of times. The chain joins TRBV19 to TRBJ1-2, with 10 bases matching TRBD1. V dropped 6 bases and J dropped 5; count of bases not matched to a gene: 9. Germline CDR1 is LNHDA and CDR2 is SQIVND (reference sequence). The CDR3 consists of 15 residues. The CDR3 coding sequence is TGTGCCAGTAGCAACGGGGGGACAGGGGCATATGGCTACACCTTC. Translating it yields CASSNGGTGAYGYTF.

The CDR3 region has the DNA TGTGCCAGCAGTCCCCGAATTTCTAGCGGGAGGGCCGGGGACGAGCAGTACTTC. This codes for CASSPRISSGRAGDEQYF. The chain carries TRBV6-2 or TRBV6-3 and TRBJ2-7; 12 nucleotides line up with TRBD2. CDR1 MNHEY and CDR2 SVGEGT come from the germline V gene. The V gene end was trimmed by 5 bases and the J gene end by 5 bases; junction bases not matched to a gene: 16. The CDR3 consists of 18 residues.

The rearrangement uses TRBV19 and TRBJ2-2; 9 nucleotides agree with TRBD1. J was trimmed by 4 bases and V by 7 bases; bases with no gene match: 16. Germline V gene lookup returns CDR1 LNHDA and CDR2 SQIVND (reference sequence). The CDR3 extends over 18 amino acids. CDR3 protein: CASTNRRGGQGGTGELFF. The CDR3 DNA follows: TGTGCCAGTACCAATAGGAGGGGGGGACAGGGTGGCACCGGGGAGCTGTTTTTT.

The rearrangement uses TRBV27 and TRBJ1-6; 9 bases are a match to TRBD1. This CDR3 spans 15 amino acids. J lost 7 bases, V lost 5 bases, and 6 bases had no gene match. CDR1 MNHEY and CDR2 SMNVEV come from the germline V gene (reference sequence). CDR3 region: CASSPPGTGNSPLHF. The CDR3 nucleotides are TGTGCCAGCAGTCCACCGGGGACAGGGAATTCACCCCTCCACTTT.

V gene TRBV4-1 combines with J gene TRBJ2-7; weak D call: TRBD2 (6 bases). The V and J ends lost 3 bases and 0 bases respectively, with 12 bases between them. Germline loops: CDR1 MGHRA, CDR2 YSYEKL. CDR3 size: 15 residues. The CDR3 DNA follows: TGCGCCAGCAGCCATAGAGCTAGCGACTCCTACGAGCAGTACTTC. It specifies CASSHRASDSYEQYF.

V gene TRBV28 combines with J gene TRBJ1-2, with TRBD1 matching over 7 bases. Germline loops: CDR1 MDHEN, CDR2 SYDVKM. J was trimmed by 6 bases and V by 6 bases; bases with no gene match: 13. The CDR3 extends over 15 amino acids. This CDR3 reads CASRSPLDRPHGYTF. The DNA of the CDR3 is TGTGCCAGCAGAAGCCCCTTGGACAGGCCCCATGGCTACACCTTC.